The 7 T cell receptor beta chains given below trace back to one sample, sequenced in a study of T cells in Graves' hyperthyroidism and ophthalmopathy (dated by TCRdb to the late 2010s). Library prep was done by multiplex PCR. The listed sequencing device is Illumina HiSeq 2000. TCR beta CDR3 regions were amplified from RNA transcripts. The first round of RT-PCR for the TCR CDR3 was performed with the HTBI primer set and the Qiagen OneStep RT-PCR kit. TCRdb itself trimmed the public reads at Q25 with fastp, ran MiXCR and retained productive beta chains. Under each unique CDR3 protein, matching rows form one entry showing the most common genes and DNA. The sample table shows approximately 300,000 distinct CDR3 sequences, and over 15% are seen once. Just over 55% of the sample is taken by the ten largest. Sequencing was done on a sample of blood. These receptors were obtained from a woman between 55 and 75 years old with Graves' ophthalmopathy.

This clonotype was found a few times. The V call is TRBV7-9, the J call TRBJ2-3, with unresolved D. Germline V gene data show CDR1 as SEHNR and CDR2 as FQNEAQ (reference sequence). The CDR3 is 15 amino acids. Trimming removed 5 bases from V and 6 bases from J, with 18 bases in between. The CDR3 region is CASSHPQAARDTQYF. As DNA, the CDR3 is TGTGCCAGCAGCCATCCCCAGGCCGCGAGGGATACGCAGTATTTT.

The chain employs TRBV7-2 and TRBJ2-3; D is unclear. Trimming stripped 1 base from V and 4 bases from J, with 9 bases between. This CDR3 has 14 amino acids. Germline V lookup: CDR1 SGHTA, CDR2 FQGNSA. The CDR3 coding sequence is TGTGCCAGCAGCTTAGATTTTGGGGCAGATACGCAGTATTTT. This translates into CASSLDFGADTQYF.

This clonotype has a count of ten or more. CDR3: CASRQDWRRDNTDTQYF. CDR3 bases: TGTGCCAGCAGGCAGGATTGGCGACGAGATAACACAGATACGCAGTATTTT. The chain employs TRBV7-2 and TRBJ2-3; D is unclear. Germline V gene sequence: CDR1 SGHTA, CDR2 FQGNSA. Trimming removed 6 bases from V and 2 bases from J, with 21 bases in between. The CDR3 runs to 17 residues.

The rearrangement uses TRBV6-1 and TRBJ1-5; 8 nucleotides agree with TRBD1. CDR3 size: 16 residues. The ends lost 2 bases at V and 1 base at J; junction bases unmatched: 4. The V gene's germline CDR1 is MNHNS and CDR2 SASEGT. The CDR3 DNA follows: TGTGCCAGCAGTGAAACCCCAGGGGGCAGCAATCAGCCCCAGCATTTT. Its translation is CASSETPGGSNQPQHF.

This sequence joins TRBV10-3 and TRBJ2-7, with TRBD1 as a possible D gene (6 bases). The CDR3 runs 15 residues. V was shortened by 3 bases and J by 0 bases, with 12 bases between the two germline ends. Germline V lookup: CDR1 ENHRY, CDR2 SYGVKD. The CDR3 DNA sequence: TGTGCCATCAGTGACGCCGGGACACGCTCCTACGAGCAGTACTTC. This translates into CAISDAGTRSYEQYF.

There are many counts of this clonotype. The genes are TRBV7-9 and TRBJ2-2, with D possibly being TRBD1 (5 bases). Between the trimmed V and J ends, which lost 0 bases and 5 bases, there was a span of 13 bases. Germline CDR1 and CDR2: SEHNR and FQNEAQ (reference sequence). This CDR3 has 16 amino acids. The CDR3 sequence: CASSLARARDTGELFF. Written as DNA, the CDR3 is TGTGCCAGCAGCTTAGCCCGGGCCAGGGATACCGGGGAGCTGTTTTTT.

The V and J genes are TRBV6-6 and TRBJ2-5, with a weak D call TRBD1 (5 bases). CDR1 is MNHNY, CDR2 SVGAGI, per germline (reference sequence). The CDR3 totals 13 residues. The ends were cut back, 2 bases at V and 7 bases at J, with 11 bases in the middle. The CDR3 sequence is CASSYQGLGTQYF. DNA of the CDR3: TGTGCCAGCAGTTACCAGGGTCTGGGGACCCAGTACTTC.